This TCR beta chain is drawn from a study of beta chain features in type 1 diabetes. Study-wide findings and caveats: Researchers report that Type 1 diabetes patients had moderately but significantly shorter TCRB CDR3s across all four CD4+ subsets.

The investigators reverse transcribed all of the isolated RNA, so they sequenced expressed TCRB transcripts. TCRdb's table, derived via immunoSEQ multiplex PCR, lists solely in-frame clones and lacks some. The sample shows 310,000 or so clones, 15% of them seen only once. A sort by CD45RO/CCR7/CD25/CD127/CD95/CD27 yielded CD4+ naive, central memory, regulatory and stem cell-like memory cells. This clone occurred a few times. No antigen is known for it. The CDR3 is 14 residues long. V lost 4 bases to trimming and J lost 2 bases, with 12 bases between them. Germline V gene data show CDR1 as MNHEY and CDR2 as SVGAGI.

This chain joins TRBV6-5 and TRBJ2-7; D may be TRBD1 (6 bases). The receptor comes from a man aged 18 to 30 with type 1 diabetes. Sequenced sample: naive CD4+ T cells from blood. In nucleotides, the CDR3 is TGTGCCAGCAGTTCGTCCGGGACACCCTACGAGCAGTACTTC. It translates to CASSSSGTPYEQYF.